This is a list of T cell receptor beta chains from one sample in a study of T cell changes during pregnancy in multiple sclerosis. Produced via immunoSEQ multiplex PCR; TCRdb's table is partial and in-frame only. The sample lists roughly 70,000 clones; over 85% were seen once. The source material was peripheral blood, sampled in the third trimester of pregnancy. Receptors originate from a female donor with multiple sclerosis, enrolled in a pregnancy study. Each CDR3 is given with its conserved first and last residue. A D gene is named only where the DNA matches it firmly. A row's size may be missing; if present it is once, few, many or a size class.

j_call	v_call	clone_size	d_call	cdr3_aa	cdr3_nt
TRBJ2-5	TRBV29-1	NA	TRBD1	CSVPRQGEGETQYF	TGCAGCGTCCCCCGACAGGGGGAGGGAGAGACCCAGTACTTC
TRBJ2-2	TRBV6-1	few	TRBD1	CASSEGTGDTGELFF	TGTGCCAGCAGTGAAGGGACAGGGGACACCGGGGAGCTGTTTTTT
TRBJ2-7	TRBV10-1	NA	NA	CASSERLASEQYF	TGCGCCAGCAGTGAGAGGCTAGCAAGCGAGCAGTACTTC
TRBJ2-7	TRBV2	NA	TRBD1	CASTPGGGTYEQYF	TGTGCCAGCACCCCAGGGGGCGGAACCTACGAGCAGTACTTC
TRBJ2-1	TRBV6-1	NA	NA	CASSEYVFAGSYNEQFF	TGTGCCAGCAGTGAATACGTTTTTGCAGGGTCCTACAATGAGCAGTTCTTC
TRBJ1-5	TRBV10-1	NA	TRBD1	CASRRTGGECQPQHF	TGCGCCAGCAGACGGACAGGGGGCGAATGCCAGCCCCAGCATTTT
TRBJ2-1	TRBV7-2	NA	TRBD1	CASSLFIGTGGYEQFF	TGTGCCAGCAGCTTATTTATTGGGACAGGGGGGTATGAGCAGTTCTTC
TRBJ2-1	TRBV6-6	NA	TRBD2	CASSPTSGSNEQFF	TGTGCCAGCAGCCCAACTAGCGGGAGCAATGAGCAGTTCTTC
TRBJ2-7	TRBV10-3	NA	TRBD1	CAISTGGYEQYF	TGTGCCATCAGCACAGGGGGTTACGAGCAGTACTTC
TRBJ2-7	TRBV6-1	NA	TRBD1	CASSPRTGGYEQYF	TGTGCCAGCAGTCCCCGGACAGGGGGCTACGAGCAGTACTTC
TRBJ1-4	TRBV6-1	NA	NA	CASSAGGGYEKLFF	TGTGCCAGCAGCGCCGGGGGTGGATATGAAAAACTGTTTTTT
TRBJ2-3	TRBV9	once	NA	CASSVSPGGSTDTQYF	TGTGCCAGCAGCGTATCACCCGGGGGTAGCACAGATACGCAGTATTTT
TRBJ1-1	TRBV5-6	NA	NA	CASSLTLMNTEAFF	TGTGCCAGCAGCTTGACTCTAATGAACACTGAAGCTTTCTTT
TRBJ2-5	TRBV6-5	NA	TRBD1	CASSGTVQETQYF	TGTGCCAGCAGCGGGACAGTCCAAGAGACCCAGTACTTC
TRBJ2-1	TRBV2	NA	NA	CASSSGADEQFF	TGTGCCAGCTCCTCAGGGGCGGATGAGCAGTTCTTC
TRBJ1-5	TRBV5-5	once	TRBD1	CASSLGQGANQPQHF	TGTGCCAGCAGCTTGGGACAGGGGGCTAATCAGCCCCAGCATTTT
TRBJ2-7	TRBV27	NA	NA	CASSPSSSYEQYF	TGTGCCAGCAGTCCCTCCAGCTCCTACGAGCAGTACTTC
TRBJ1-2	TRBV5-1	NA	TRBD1	CASSPGGTNYGYTF	TGCGCCAGCAGCCCAGGGGGAACGAACTATGGCTACACCTTC
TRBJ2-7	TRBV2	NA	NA	CASTPRWGGNSYEQYF	TGTGCCAGCACCCCCAGGTGGGGCGGAAACTCCTACGAGCAGTACTTC
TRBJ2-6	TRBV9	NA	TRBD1	CASSHLPGQGITGANVLTF	TGTGCCAGCAGCCACCTCCCCGGACAGGGGATCACTGGGGCCAACGTCCTGACTTTC
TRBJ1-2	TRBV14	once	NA	CASSHTAGGYTF	TGTGCCAGCAGCCATACGGCGGGGGGCTACACCTTC
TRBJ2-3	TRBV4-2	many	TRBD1	CASSQRQGTGGSTDTQYF	TGTGCCAGCAGCCAAAGACAAGGGACAGGGGGGAGCACAGATACGCAGTATTTT
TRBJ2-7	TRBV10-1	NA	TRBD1	CASNYGTGDEQYF	TGCGCCAGCAACTACGGGACAGGGGACGAGCAGTACTTC
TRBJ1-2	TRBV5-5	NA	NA	CASSSFAGQVYGYTF	TGTGCCAGCAGTTCTTTCGCGGGTCAGGTTTATGGCTACACCTTC
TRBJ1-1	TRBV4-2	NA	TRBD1	CASSHLYPTGTGEAFF	TGTGCCAGCAGCCACCTTTACCCGACAGGGACGGGAGAAGCTTTCTTT
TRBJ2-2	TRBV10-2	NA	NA	CASSLTGPMNTGELFF	TGCGCCAGCAGCCTCACAGGGCCCATGAACACCGGGGAGCTGTTTTTT
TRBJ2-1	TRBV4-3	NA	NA	CASSQETGEHYNEQFF	TGCGCCAGCAGCCAAGAAACGGGAGAGCACTACAATGAGCAGTTCTTC
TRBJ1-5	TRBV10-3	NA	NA	CAISESEKPQHF	TGTGCCATCAGTGAGTCGGAGAAGCCCCAGCATTTT
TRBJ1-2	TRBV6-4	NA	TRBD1	CASSDRSGGDNYGYTF	TGTGCCAGCAGTGACAGGTCAGGGGGCGATAACTATGGCTACACCTTC
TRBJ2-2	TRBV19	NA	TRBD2	CASSRVAGAHTGELFF	TGTGCCAGTAGTAGGGTGGCGGGAGCGCACACCGGGGAGCTGTTTTTT
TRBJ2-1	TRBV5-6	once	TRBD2	CASSRGVGPYNEQFF	TGTGCCAGCAGCCGGGGGGTGGGACCCTACAATGAGCAGTTCTTC
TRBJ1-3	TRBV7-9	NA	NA	CASSLVWALLDSSGNTIYF	TGTGCCAGCAGCTTAGTATGGGCACTACTAGATAGCTCTGGAAACACCATATATTTT
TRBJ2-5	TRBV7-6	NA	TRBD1	CASSLVGGTGVQETQYF	TGTGCCAGCAGCTTAGTAGGCGGGACAGGGGTCCAAGAGACCCAGTACTTC
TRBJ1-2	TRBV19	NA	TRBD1	CASILFDRDYTF	TGTGCCAGTATCTTGTTCGACAGGGACTACACCTTC
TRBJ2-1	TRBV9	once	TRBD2	CASSVVWREGSNEQFF	TGTGCCAGCAGCGTAGTTTGGCGGGAGGGCTCCAATGAGCAGTTCTTC
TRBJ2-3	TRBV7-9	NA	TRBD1	CASSLARTGAGTDTQYF	TGTGCCAGCAGCTTAGCCAGGACAGGGGCAGGGACAGATACGCAGTATTTT
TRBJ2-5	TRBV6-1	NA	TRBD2	CASSGTSGRQETQYF	TGTGCCAGCAGTGGCACTAGCGGGCGCCAAGAGACCCAGTACTTC
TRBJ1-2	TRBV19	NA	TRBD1	CASSILTGQVEYGYTF	TGTGCCAGTAGTATCCTGACCGGACAGGTTGAATATGGCTACACCTTC
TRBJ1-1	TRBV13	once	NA	CASSGPTGENTEAFF	TGTGCCAGCAGCGGGCCGACAGGAGAGAACACTGAAGCTTTCTTT
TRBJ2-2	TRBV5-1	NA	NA	CASSYTDYTGELFF	TGCGCCAGCAGCTACACTGACTACACAGGGGAGCTGTTTTTT
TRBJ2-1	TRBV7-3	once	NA	CASSLRGGIYNEQFF	TGTGCCAGCAGCTTAAGGGGCGGGATTTACAATGAGCAGTTCTTC
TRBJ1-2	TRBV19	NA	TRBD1	CAGSLGQGLPLAF	TGTGCCGGCAGCCTCGGACAGGGTCTCCCTCTTGCCTTC
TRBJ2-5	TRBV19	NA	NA	CASSASQETQYF	TGTGCCAGTAGTGCGTCACAAGAGACCCAGTACTTC
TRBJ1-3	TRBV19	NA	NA	CASSNGHHSGNTIYF	TGTGCCAGTAGTAATGGACACCACTCTGGAAACACCATATATTTT
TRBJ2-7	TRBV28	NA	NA	CASSPPREAEQYF	TGTGCCAGCAGTCCCCCCAGGGAGGCCGAGCAGTACTTC